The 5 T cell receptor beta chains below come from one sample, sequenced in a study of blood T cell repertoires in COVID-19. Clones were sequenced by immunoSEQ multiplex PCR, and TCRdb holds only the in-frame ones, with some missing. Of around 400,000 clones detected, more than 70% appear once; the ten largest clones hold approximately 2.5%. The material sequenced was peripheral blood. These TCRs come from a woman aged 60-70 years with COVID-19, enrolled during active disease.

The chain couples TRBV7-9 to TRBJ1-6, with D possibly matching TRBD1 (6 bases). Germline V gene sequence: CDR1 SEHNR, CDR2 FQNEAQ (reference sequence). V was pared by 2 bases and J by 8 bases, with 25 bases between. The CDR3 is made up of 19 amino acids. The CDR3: CASSLPTGSEWDRDSPLHF. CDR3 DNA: TGTGCCAGCAGCTTACCGACAGGCTCCGAGTGGGATAGGGATTCACCCCTCCACTTT.

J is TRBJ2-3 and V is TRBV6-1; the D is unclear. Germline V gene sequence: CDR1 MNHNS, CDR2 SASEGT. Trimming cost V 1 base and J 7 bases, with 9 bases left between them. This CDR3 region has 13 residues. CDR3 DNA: TGTGCCAGCAGTGAAGACCACAAAAATACGCAGTATTTT. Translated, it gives CASSEDHKNTQYF.

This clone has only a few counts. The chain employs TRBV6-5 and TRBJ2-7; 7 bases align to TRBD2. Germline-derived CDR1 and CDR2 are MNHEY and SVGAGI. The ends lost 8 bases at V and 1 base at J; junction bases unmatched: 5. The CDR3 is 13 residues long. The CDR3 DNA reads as TGTGCCAGCTTGCCTAGCGGTTCCTACGAGCAGTACTTC. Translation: CASLPSGSYEQYF.

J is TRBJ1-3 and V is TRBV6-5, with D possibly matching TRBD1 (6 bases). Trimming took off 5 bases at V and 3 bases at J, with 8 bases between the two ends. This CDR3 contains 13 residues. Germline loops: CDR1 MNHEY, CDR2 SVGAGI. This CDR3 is CASSTGSGNTIYF. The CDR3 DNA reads TGTGCCAGCAGTACAGGGAGTGGAAACACCATATATTTT.

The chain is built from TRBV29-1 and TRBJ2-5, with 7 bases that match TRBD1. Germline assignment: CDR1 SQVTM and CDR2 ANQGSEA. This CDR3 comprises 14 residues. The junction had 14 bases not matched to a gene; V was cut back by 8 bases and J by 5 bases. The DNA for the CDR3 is TGCAGCTCCTGGACAGGCCGTCGGATTGAGACCCAGTACTTC. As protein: CSSWTGRRIETQYF.